The entry that follows covers one TCR beta chain sequence. Antigen unknown. The source of the sample is a study of siplizumab effects on memory and regulatory T cells. Study-wide findings and caveats: Proliferating siplizumab-culture Tregs lacked confirmation of suppressive function. Alloreactive CD4+ clones that could be mapped were on average about 64% Treg-derived with siplizumab, against over 25% in controls. Naive or memory phenotype was unassignable for roughly 80-97% of proliferating CD4+ or CD8+ clones.

V shed 6 bases, J shed 4 bases, and the junction held 2 bases outside the gene matches. The CDR3 has 13 amino acids. Germline values: CDR1 SSHAT, CDR2 FNYEAQ (reference sequence). Repertoires were generated with immunoSEQ multiplex PCR, while TCRdb's copy carries only in-frame clones and drops some. This sample carries approximately 100,000 clones, approximately 92% of them seen once, and the ten largest clones take approximately 0.17%. This TCR was recovered from a human donor in good health. The sequenced material came from non-Treg CD4+ T cells sorted from blood. The chain carries TRBV7-7 and TRBJ2-3; the match to TRBD2 covers 9 bases. The CDR3 is CASSSGGADTQYF. The DNA of the CDR3 is TGTGCCAGCAGTAGCGGGGGAGCAGATACGCAGTATTTT.